The 15 T cell receptor beta chains reported below all come from one sample, sequenced in a study of cytomegalovirus exposure and HLA in healthy donors. It was with 60 Vbeta and 13 Jbeta primers that the PCR ran. TCRdb keeps only in-frame clones here, not all; method: immunoSEQ multiplex PCR. Of about 110,000 clones in the sample, roughly 85% were seen once. Sequencing used PBMCs. These TCRs come from a middle-aged woman in good health and CMV-seronegative.

This clone has only a few counts. The chain is built from TRBV29-1 and TRBJ2-5; D may be TRBD2 (6 bases). The CDR3 totals 12 residues. V was shortened by 0 bases and J by 5 bases, with 7 bases between the two germline ends. Germline-derived CDR1 and CDR2 are SQVTM and ANQGSEA. The CDR3 coding sequence is TGCAGCGTTGAAGAACTAGCCGAGACCCAGTACTTC. It yields the protein CSVEELAETQYF.

This clone has only one observation. The chain joins TRBV21-1 to TRBJ1-2; TRBD1 was called by the table and not checked on the DNA. TRBV21-1 is a pseudogene locus. This CDR3 has 15 amino acids. The CDR3 is CASSSGRDRGEGYTF. The CDR3 DNA is TGTGCCAGCAGCTCGGGGAGGGACAGGGGGGAAGGCTACACCTTC.

This clone was seen a single time. This chain joins TRBV7-7 and TRBJ2-7; 9 bases align to TRBD1. The length of the CDR3 is 14 residues. Germline lookup yields CDR1 SSHAT and CDR2 FNYEAQ (reference sequence). V trimming: 3 bases; J trimming: 6 bases; junction bases outside the gene matches: 6. The CDR3 spells CASSFGQGLSEQYF. The CDR3, as DNA: TGTGCCAGCAGCTTCGGACAGGGGCTGTCCGAGCAGTACTTC.

The chain has TRBV5-6 and TRBJ2-5; 9 bases match TRBD1. Germline-derived CDR1 and CDR2 are SGHDT and YYEEEE. Trimming at V came to 2 bases and at J to 7 bases, leaving 6 bases not matched to a gene. The CDR3 length is 14 residues. DNA of the CDR3: TGTGCCAGCAGCTTCCGGGACAGGGAGGGGACCCAGTACTTC. It is translated as CASSFRDREGTQYF.

This chain uses TRBV30 with TRBJ2-1, with 10 bases matching TRBD2. The CDR3 extends over 16 amino acids. The V and J ends lost 2 bases and 6 bases, in that order; junction bases with no gene match: 10. Germline CDR1 is GTSNPN and CDR2 is SVGIG (reference sequence). CDR3 DNA sequence: TGTGCCTGGAGTACGACGGGACTAGCGATCGGCAATGAGCAGTTCTTC. Translating it yields CAWSTTGLAIGNEQFF. Together with reference TRBV30 and TRBJ2-1, the CDR3 gives the full variable domain: SQTIHQWPATLVQPVGSPLSLECTVEGTSNPNLYWYRQAAGRGLQLLFYSVGIGQISSEVPQNLSASRPQDRQFILSSKKLLLSDSGFYLCAWSTTGLAIGNEQFFGPGTRLTVL.

This chain connects TRBV6-1 to TRBJ2-5; 8 bases map to TRBD1. The J call may not be correct, given that the DNA end is closer to TRBJ2-7. This CDR3 spans 14 amino acids. Germline loops: CDR1 MNHNS, CDR2 SASEGT. The CDR3 nucleotides are TGTGCCAGCACCACGGGGACAGGACTCTACGAGCAGTACTTC. Its protein product is CASTTGTGLYEQYF.

The genes are TRBV5-1 and TRBJ1-4; the D gene is possibly TRBD1 (5 bases). Trimming removed 4 bases from V and 8 bases from J, with 15 bases in between. This CDR3 has 14 amino acids. Per the germline V gene, CDR1 is SGHRS and CDR2 is YFSETQ. The CDR3 DNA reads as TGCGCCAGCAGCGATGATAGGGGCGGAGAAAAACTGTTTTTT. Amino acids: CASSDDRGGEKLFF.

The chain uses TRBV2 and TRBJ1-5; D is undetermined. Trimming cost V 6 bases and J 3 bases, with 6 bases left between them. The CDR3 spans 12 residues. The V gene's germline CDR1 is SNHLY and CDR2 FYNNEI. CDR3 amino acids: CASRQINQPQHF. CDR3 nucleotide sequence: TGTGCCAGCAGACAGATCAATCAGCCCCAGCATTTT.

The J gene is TRBJ2-1, the V gene TRBV4-2; TRBD1 matches 9 bases. Unmatched junction bases numbered 8, after V lost 4 bases and J lost 4 bases. This CDR3 is 16 amino acids long. CDR1 is LGHNA and CDR2 is YNFKEQ in the germline V gene. The CDR3 sequence is CASSPEGDRVYNEQFF. CDR3 in DNA: TGTGCCAGCAGCCCGGAGGGGGACAGGGTATACAATGAGCAGTTCTTC.

The chain employs TRBV4-3 and TRBJ2-1; 9 bases map to TRBD2. The junction had 6 bases not matched to a gene; V was cut back by 1 base and J by 2 bases. Per the germline V gene, CDR1 is LGHNA and CDR2 is YSLEER. This CDR3 is built from 17 residues. The CDR3 spells CASSQGWREGAYNEQFF. DNA of the CDR3: TGCGCCAGCAGCCAAGGATGGCGGGAGGGCGCCTACAATGAGCAGTTCTTC.

The chain employs TRBV5-6 and TRBJ1-2, with 7 positions matching TRBD1. Trimming removed 4 bases from V and 14 bases from J; junction bases left unmatched: 11. The germline V gene has CDR1 SGHDT and CDR2 YYEEEE. The CDR3 consists of 12 residues. The CDR3 sequence is CASSARGGLGTF. Written as DNA, the CDR3 is TGTGCCAGCAGCGCGAGAGGGGGCCTGGGTACCTTC.

This chain joins TRBV7-9 and TRBJ1-2, with D uncertain. V was pared by 6 bases and J by 8 bases, with 16 bases between. The germline V gene encodes CDR1 SEHNR and CDR2 FQNEAQ (reference sequence). This CDR3 is built from 13 residues. The CDR3 coding sequence is TGTGCCAGCAGACCGACCGGGAGAGGAGGCTACACCTTC. Encoded protein: CASRPTGRGGYTF.

This sequence joins TRBV5-1 and TRBJ1-4, with D possibly matching TRBD1 (6 bases). Germline V lookup: CDR1 SGHRS, CDR2 YFSETQ. V lost 3 bases and J lost 7, with 16 bases in between. This CDR3 comprises 15 residues. As DNA, the CDR3 is TGCGCCAGCAGCTCTTCCGGGACAAGGGGTGAAAAACTGTTTTTT. This codes for CASSSSGTRGEKLFF. The full variable domain, completed using reference TRBV5-1 and TRBJ1-4, is KAGVTQTPRYLIKTRGQQVTLSCSPISGHRSVSWYQQTPGQGLQFLFEYFSETQRNKGNFPGRFSGRQFSNSRSEMNVSTLELGDSALYLCASSSSGTRGEKLFFGSGTQLSVL.

The chain joins TRBV29-1 to TRBJ2-3, with TRBD2 as a possible D gene (5 bases). The CDR3 length is 12 residues. V lost 7 bases and J 3 bases, leaving 11 bases between the germline ends. The germline CDR1 and CDR2 sequences are SQVTM and ANQGSEA. CDR3 in amino acids: CSALPGTDTQYF. CDR3 sequence (DNA): TGCAGCGCTTTACCGGGAACAGATACGCAGTATTTT.

CDR3 in amino acids: CASSSPLAGVGLYEQYF. The CDR3 region has the DNA TGTGCCAGCAGTTCCCCTCTAGCGGGAGTGGGGCTCTACGAGCAGTACTTC. J is TRBJ2-5 and V is TRBV28; TRBD2 matches 10 bases. The assigned J gene may be wrong: the sequence end matches TRBJ2-7 better. Looked up from germline, CDR1 is MDHEN and CDR2 is SYDVKM. This CDR3 region has 17 residues.